The clone carrying this T cell receptor beta chain was counted a few times. The antigen is not known. Germline V CDR1 and CDR2: SGHTA, FQGTGA. The J segment lost 5 bases and the V segment lost 4 bases, leaving 7 bases of the junction unmatched. The CDR3 contains 14 residues. These data are taken from a study of identical twins. General study results and limits: In cord blood, abundant beta clonotypes had fewer insertions; memory showed no trend.

Unique molecular identifiers were present on the cDNA, and a universal primer site came from template switching. TCRdb re-analysed the 5' RACE reads in MiXCR, keeping a single row per CDR3 protein. This table holds 650,000 to 750,000 distinct CDR3 sequences, around 20% found once. The sample also formed part of further work on T cells expressing NK-cell markers. As that study records: According to the study, TCR beta repertoires originated from sorted CD3+CD56+NKG2C+, CD3+CD56+NKG2C- and CD3+CD56-NKG2C+ T cells.

This rearrangement joins TRBV7-3 to TRBJ2-5; 7 nucleotides line up with TRBD1. The TCR originated in a woman aged 18 to 35 in good health. Specimen: PBMCs. In nucleotides, the CDR3 is TGTGCCAGCAGCTCGACAGGGATGGGGGAGACCCAGTACTTC. This sequence encodes CASSSTGMGETQYF.